This is a list of T cell receptor beta chains from one sample in a study of beta chain features in type 1 diabetes. This table comes from immunoSEQ multiplex PCR, and its TCRdb copy is limited to in-frame clones, with some not included. The sample comprises a few hundred thousand clones, roughly an eighth of which are singletons, and approximately 0.015% rests with the top ten. Sequencing was done on a sample of naive CD4+ T cells from blood. These receptors all stem from a man aged 25 to 40 with type 1 diabetes. CDR3s include the opening cysteine and the closing phenylalanine or tryptophan.

v_call: TRBV5-1; cdr3_aa: CASSLGVGETQYF
v_call: TRBV7-9; cdr3_aa: CASSLGGLAGVEQFF
v_call: TRBV2; cdr3_aa: CASSATSGRYEQFF
v_call: TRBV11-3; cdr3_aa: CASSLSGGSYNEQFF
v_call: TRBV7-3; cdr3_aa: CASSLGGQGANIQYF
v_call: TRBV7-2; cdr3_aa: CASSLVGGETQYF
v_call: TRBV7-3; cdr3_aa: CASSPGTRNNEQFF
v_call: TRBV28; cdr3_aa: CASMPRALSDTQYF
v_call: TRBV28; cdr3_aa: CASSSVGVTGELFF
v_call: TRBV7-3; cdr3_aa: CASSRRSGRGNEQFF
v_call: TRBV19; cdr3_aa: CASSADRGNQPQHF
v_call: TRBV6-6; cdr3_aa: CASSGGQGWNTEAFF
v_call: TRBV6-6; cdr3_aa: CASSEGQGAGGYTF
v_call: TRBV7-2; cdr3_aa: CASSGTRGGEQYF
v_call: TRBV25-1; cdr3_aa: CASSGTGDYGYTF
v_call: TRBV28; cdr3_aa: CATGQSYNEQFF
v_call: TRBV25-1; cdr3_aa: CASSDIGTDTQYF
v_call: TRBV5-1; cdr3_aa: CASSSDRLKETQYF
v_call: TRBV7-9; cdr3_aa: CASSQGQVLDEQYF
v_call: TRBV5-1; cdr3_aa: CASSSERGTDTQYF
v_call: TRBV5-4; cdr3_aa: CASSGQQGADTQYF
v_call: TRBV29-1; cdr3_aa: CSGSGGGTSTSYNEQFF
v_call: TRBV7-9; cdr3_aa: CASSFTGGSYEQYF
v_call: TRBV28; cdr3_aa: CASSRSAGQETQYF
v_call: TRBV14; cdr3_aa: CASSQGERSYNEQFF
v_call: TRBV5-4; cdr3_aa: CASSLDTASGFF
v_call: TRBV5-1; cdr3_aa: CASSSMIGAAGLYEQYF
v_call: TRBV7-6; cdr3_aa: CASRLGGANVLTF
v_call: TRBV28; cdr3_aa: CASSHLAGGYNEQFF
v_call: TRBV6-5; cdr3_aa: CASSSTSGTGNTEAFF
v_call: TRBV28; cdr3_aa: CASSFLAGGVPTDTQYF
v_call: TRBV5-1; cdr3_aa: CASSGKTSGSFYEQFF
v_call: TRBV5-4; cdr3_aa: CASSPYPRDRVSYEQYF
v_call: TRBV2; cdr3_aa: CARRTSGSNEQFF
v_call: TRBV7-8; cdr3_aa: CASSQRGVGTDTQYF
v_call: TRBV7-2; cdr3_aa: CASSLAGGEDIQYF
v_call: TRBV29-1; cdr3_aa: CSVTKGDTEAFF
v_call: TRBV6-6; cdr3_aa: CASSSTSVAADTQYF
v_call: TRBV28; cdr3_aa: CASGAGGSTDTQYF
v_call: TRBV30; cdr3_aa: CAWNRGQGQPQHF
v_call: TRBV18; cdr3_aa: CASSPPSVSSTDTQYF
v_call: TRBV9; cdr3_aa: CASSVGGGYNEQFF
v_call: TRBV19; cdr3_aa: CASTTSSYNEQFF
v_call: TRBV7-2; cdr3_aa: CASSPGASGRTGNTDTQYF
v_call: TRBV5-1; cdr3_aa: CASSFTEARSYEQYF
v_call: TRBV5-1; cdr3_aa: CASSLESLSSGNYEQYF
v_call: TRBV7-2; cdr3_aa: CASSLEGQGAGGYTF
v_call: TRBV28; cdr3_aa: CASHKPGQPYEQYF
v_call: TRBV5-1; cdr3_aa: CASREAAYSYEQYF
v_call: TRBV15; cdr3_aa: CATSRTGSNTDTQYF
v_call: TRBV7-2; cdr3_aa: CASSPVASEQFF